This TCR beta chain comes out of a study of blood T cell repertoires in COVID-19. For the study at large: Sites across the United States, Italy and Spain contributed samples from acute and convalescent COVID-19.

Produced via immunoSEQ multiplex PCR; TCRdb's table is partial and in-frame only. The data contain roughly 380,000 clones, approximately 80% of them singletons. Points on this clone: At the DNA level, this CDR3 is encoded by other sequences in the same sample as well.

The specimen sequenced was peripheral blood. The source of this sequence is a human donor with acute or convalescent COVID-19. The donor label of this sample is uncertain.

The CDR3 sequence is CASSLTGRNTEAFF. DNA of the CDR3: TGTGCCAGCAGCTTGACAGGGAGGAACACTGAAGCTTTCTTT. V is TRBV11-3 and J is TRBJ1-1; 7 nucleotides line up with TRBD1. Germline V gives CDR1 SGHNT, CDR2 YENEEA. With 3 bases clipped from V and 1 base from J, the junction kept 2 bases outside the gene matches. This CDR3 contains 14 residues.